This T cell receptor beta chain was retrieved from a study of shared clonotypes between healthy human individuals. Findings of the study overall: Rarefaction indicated that sorted-subset sequencing remained incomplete although depth was large.

CDR1 is GTSNPN and CDR2 is SVGIG in the germline V gene (reference sequence). This CDR3 spans 15 amino acids. V dropped 1 base and J dropped 2 bases, with 15 bases sitting between them. Genomic DNA from each subset was divided evenly over several immunoSEQ plates. In the authors' workflow: ImmunoSEQ sequences covered only the junction and lacked quality scores; filtering therefore differed. This table comes from immunoSEQ multiplex PCR, and its TCRdb copy is limited to in-frame clones, with some not included. V and J calls plus clone size are reproduced from that table; the DNA served to infer D and trimming. The data hold about 700,000 clones, with 90% to 95% observed a single time. In its sample, this clone was seen once. Its antigen is unidentified. The naive CD8 population came from CD45RO-negative cells selected for CCR7, without terminally differentiated effector memory CD45RA+ cells. Donors comprised healthy HIV-negative adults lacking recent acute infections or vaccinations.

This TCR came from a young man in good health. The sequenced material came from naive CD8+ T cells sorted from blood. This rearrangement joins TRBV30 to TRBJ2-7, with D maybe TRBD1 (6 bases). This CDR3 reads CAWSGDQRGTYEQYF. The CDR3 nucleotides are TGTGCCTGGAGTGGGGATCAGAGGGGGACCTACGAGCAGTACTTC.